This T cell receptor beta chain was recovered during a study of early T cells in non-severe SARS-CoV-2 infection. The wider study: Bulk RNA from unsorted whole blood was sequenced; chains were unpaired.

The table lists this clonotype with many counts. With 4 bases clipped from V and 0 bases from J, the junction kept 4 bases outside the gene matches. CDR3 length: 16 amino acids. The germline CDR1 and CDR2 sequences are SGHRS and YFSETQ. Unique molecular identifier tags were affixed to discrete cDNA molecules. Via MiXCR, TCRdb re-called the 5' RACE reads, giving one row per CDR3 protein. The sample lists about 32,000 distinct CDR3 sequences; about 3.9% were seen once. The sequencing sample was made of whole blood. This sequence was found in an adult who was a healthcare worker with PCR-confirmed SARS-CoV-2 infection or an uninfected control (not recorded which). This chain joins TRBV5-1 and TRBJ2-3; 11 nucleotides match TRBD2. CDR3 coding DNA: TGCGCCAGCAGCCCATCTAGCGGGGGGAGCACAGATACGCAGTATTTT. The encoded protein is CASSPSSGGSTDTQYF.